This T cell receptor (beta chain) was observed in a study of early T cells in non-severe SARS-CoV-2 infection. Study results and limitations: Using VDJdb, the matching emphasized anti-spike CD8 responses while missing private and CD4 specificities.

Individual cDNA molecules each received unique molecular identifiers attached to them. TCRdb itself ran the 5' RACE reads through MiXCR, one entry per CDR3 protein. The table lists 70,000 to 75,000 distinct CDR3 sequences, more than 10% of them singletons. Deletions cut 12 bases from V and 0 bases from J, with 16 bases between. From germline, CDR1 is KGHDR and CDR2 SFDVKD. The CDR3 has 14 residues. Many counts were recorded for this clonotype. The antigen remains undetermined. This receptor was taken from an adult who was a healthcare worker with PCR-confirmed SARS-CoV-2 infection or an uninfected control (not recorded which). Sequencing input: whole blood. The chain links TRBV24-1 to TRBJ1-1, with D perhaps matching TRBD1 (5 bases). CDR3 nucleotides: TGTGCCTCCGACAGCGAGCTTATGAACACTGAAGCTTTCTTT. It codes for CASDSELMNTEAFF.